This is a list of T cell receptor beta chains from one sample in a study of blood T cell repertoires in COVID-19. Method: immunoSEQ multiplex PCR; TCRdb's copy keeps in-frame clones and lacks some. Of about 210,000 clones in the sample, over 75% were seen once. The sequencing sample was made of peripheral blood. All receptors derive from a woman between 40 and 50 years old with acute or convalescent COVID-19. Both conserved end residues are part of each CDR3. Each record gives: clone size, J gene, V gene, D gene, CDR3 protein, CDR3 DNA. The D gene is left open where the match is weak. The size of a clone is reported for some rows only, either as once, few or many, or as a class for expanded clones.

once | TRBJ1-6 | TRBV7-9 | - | CASSRENSPLHF | TGTGCCAGCAGCCGAGAGAATTCACCCCTCCACTTT
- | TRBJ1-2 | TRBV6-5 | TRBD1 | CASSSLQGDYGYTF | TGTGCCAGCAGTTCCCTACAGGGGGACTATGGCTACACCTTC
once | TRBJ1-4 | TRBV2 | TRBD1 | CASRQGVNEKLFF | TGTGCCAGCCGACAGGGGGTTAATGAAAAACTGTTTTTT
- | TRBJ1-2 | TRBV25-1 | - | CASSATGQQYGYTF | TGTGCCAGCAGCGCAACCGGACAGCAATATGGCTACACCTTC
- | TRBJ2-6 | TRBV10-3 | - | CAIKAAGSGANVLTF | TGTGCCATCAAGGCGGCAGGGTCTGGGGCCAACGTCCTGACTTTC
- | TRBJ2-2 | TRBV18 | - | CASSPVKNTGELFF | TGTGCCAGCTCACCAGTCAAAAACACCGGGGAGCTGTTTTTT
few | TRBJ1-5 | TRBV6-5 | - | CASTLGGEQPQHF | TGTGCCAGCACCCTGGGGGGGGAACAGCCCCAGCATTTT
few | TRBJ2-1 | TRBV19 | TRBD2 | CASSIDRTSVNNEQFF | TGTGCCAGTAGTATAGATAGGACTAGCGTAAACAATGAGCAGTTCTTC
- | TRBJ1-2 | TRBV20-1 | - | CSANDRFIGYTF | TGCAGTGCTAATGACAGGTTTATAGGCTACACCTTC
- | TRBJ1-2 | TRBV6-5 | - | CASSYSRDGYTF | TGTGCCAGCAGTTACTCCCGGGATGGCTACACCTTC
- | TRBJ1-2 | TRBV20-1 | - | CSATQGEGYTF | TGCAGTGCTACTCAGGGTGAGGGCTACACCTTC
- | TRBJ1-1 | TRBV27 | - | CASRTGMNTEAFF | TGTGCCAGCAGGACGGGAATGAACACTGAAGCTTTCTTT
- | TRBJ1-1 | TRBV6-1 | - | CASSEFHESGEAFF | TGTGCCAGCAGTGAATTCCATGAATCGGGTGAAGCTTTCTTT
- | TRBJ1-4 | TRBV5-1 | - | CASSLGLGRRGANEKLFF | TGCGCCAGCAGCTTGGGGCTCGGCCGCAGGGGCGCTAATGAAAAACTGTTTTTT
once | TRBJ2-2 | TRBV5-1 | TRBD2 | CASSLGLAGNTGELFF | TGCGCCAGCAGCTTGGGACTAGCGGGGAACACCGGGGAGCTGTTTTTT
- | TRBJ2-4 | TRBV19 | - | CASTARGPSQNIQYF | TGTGCCAGTACCGCCAGGGGTCCCTCGCAAAACATTCAGTACTTC
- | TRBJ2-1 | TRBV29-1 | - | CSVAQGTYNEQFF | TGCAGCGTTGCCCAGGGTACCTACAATGAGCAGTTCTTC